A selection of T cell receptor beta chains follows, all from one sample in a study of cytotoxic CD8 clonotypes in ibrutinib-treated CLL. Assay used: immunoSEQ multiplex PCR; TCRdb lists only in-frame clones, some missing. The sample has about 140,000 clones; around 84% are singletons. Here the sequenced sample was PBMCs, taken after 36 months of ibrutinib treatment. These receptors were collected from a human donor with chronic lymphocytic leukemia. Each CDR3 is given with its conserved first and last residue. Each record gives: D gene, clone size, CDR3 length, J gene, V gene, CDR3 protein, CDR3 DNA. D genes are given only for firm matches. Rows give clone size only sometimes, using once, few, many, or a class for an expanded clone.

D: -; size: once; length: 14; J: TRBJ2-7; V: TRBV6-5; CDR3: CASKVRGLFYEQYF; DNA: TGTGCCAGCAAAGTCCGAGGGCTTTTCTACGAGCAGTACTTC
D: TRBD1; size: few; length: 16; J: TRBJ1-3; V: TRBV15; CDR3: CATSRAMLGQRNTIYF; DNA: TGTGCCACCAGCAGGGCGATGCTGGGACAGAGAAACACCATATATTTT
D: -; size: -; length: 17; J: TRBJ1-5; V: TRBV23-1; CDR3: CASSQSGGRVSNQPQHF; DNA: TGCGCCAGCAGTCAATCCGGTGGCAGGGTTAGCAATCAGCCCCAGCATTTT
D: TRBD1; size: once; length: 15; J: TRBJ1-6; V: TRBV28; CDR3: CASSPPGQWNSPLHF; DNA: TGTGCCAGCAGCCCGCCGGGACAGTGGAATTCACCCCTCCACTTT
D: TRBD2; size: -; length: 14; J: TRBJ2-7; V: TRBV7-9; CDR3: CASSISGRPYEQYF; DNA: TGTGCCAGCAGCATTAGCGGGAGGCCGTACGAGCAGTACTTC
D: TRBD2; size: -; length: 12; J: TRBJ2-1; V: TRBV10-3; CDR3: CATGGGSYEQFF; DNA: TGTGCCACCGGTGGCGGGAGCTATGAGCAGTTCTTC
D: -; size: -; length: 15; J: TRBJ2-1; V: TRBV6-1; CDR3: CASNSRMDSYNEQFF; DNA: TGTGCCAGCAATTCCCGAATGGACTCCTACAATGAGCAGTTCTTC
D: -; size: -; length: 15; J: TRBJ1-4; V: TRBV5-1; CDR3: CASSGGQTTNEKLFF; DNA: TGCGCCAGCAGCGGTGGACAAACAACTAATGAAAAACTGTTTTTT
D: TRBD1; size: -; length: 15; J: TRBJ2-7; V: TRBV5-1; CDR3: CASSLGTGNSYEQYF; DNA: TGCGCCAGCAGCTTGGGGACAGGGAACTCCTACGAGCAGTACTTC
D: -; size: -; length: 14; J: TRBJ1-4; V: TRBV27; CDR3: CASSLTRVGEKLFF; DNA: TGTGCCAGCAGTTTAACCAGGGTGGGAGAAAAACTGTTTTTT
D: TRBD2; size: -; length: 17; J: TRBJ2-7; V: TRBV4-1; CDR3: CASSFDPSGRASYEQYF; DNA: TGCGCCAGCAGCTTCGACCCTAGCGGGAGGGCCTCCTACGAGCAGTACTTC
D: -; size: -; length: 15; J: TRBJ1-6; V: TRBV7-8; CDR3: CASSPRLPLNSPLHF; DNA: TGTGCCAGCAGCCCCAGATTGCCCCTTAATTCACCCCTCCACTTT
D: -; size: -; length: 15; J: TRBJ2-2; V: TRBV5-1; CDR3: CASSLVGANTGELFF; DNA: TGCGCCAGCAGCTTGGTTGGAGCAAACACCGGGGAGCTGTTTTTT
D: -; size: -; length: 12; J: TRBJ2-5; V: TRBV9; CDR3: CASFRDQETQYF; DNA: TGTGCCAGCTTCCGAGATCAAGAGACCCAGTACTTC
D: -; size: once; length: 14; J: TRBJ2-5; V: TRBV13; CDR3: CASSSGQTQETQYF; DNA: TGTGCCAGCAGCTCCGGACAGACCCAAGAGACCCAGTACTTC
D: TRBD1; size: -; length: 15; J: TRBJ1-2; V: TRBV18; CDR3: CASSPPGTAGYGYTF; DNA: TGTGCCAGCTCACCACCGGGGACAGCCGGGTATGGCTACACCTTC
D: -; size: -; length: 20; J: TRBJ2-1; V: TRBV27; CDR3: CASSLSHPMRTFSAYNEQFF; DNA: TGTGCCAGCAGTTTATCCCACCCTATGCGGACCTTCTCCGCCTACAATGAGCAGTTCTTC
D: -; size: -; length: 13; J: TRBJ2-4; V: TRBV19; CDR3: CASSRDVKNIQYF; DNA: TGTGCCAGTAGTCGGGACGTAAAAAACATTCAGTACTTC
D: -; size: -; length: 15; J: TRBJ1-1; V: TRBV18; CDR3: CASSPGGQIGTEAFF; DNA: TGTGCCAGCTCACCAGGAGGTCAGATTGGGACTGAAGCTTTCTTT
D: -; size: -; length: 10; J: TRBJ2-7; V: TRBV6-1; CDR3: CASSENEQYF; DNA: TGTGCCAGCAGTGAAAACGAGCAGTACTTC
D: -; size: -; length: 12; J: TRBJ2-7; V: TRBV30; CDR3: CAWSLITYEQYF; DNA: TGTGCCTGGAGTCTAATTACCTACGAGCAGTACTTC
D: -; size: -; length: 14; J: TRBJ2-7; V: TRBV6-6; CDR3: CASSYSRSGIEQYF; DNA: TGTGCCAGCAGTTACTCGAGATCAGGGATCGAGCAGTACTTC
D: TRBD2; size: -; length: 16; J: TRBJ2-5; V: TRBV4-1; CDR3: CASSQASSGGWETQYF; DNA: TGCGCCAGCAGCCAAGCGTCTAGCGGAGGCTGGGAGACCCAGTACTTC
D: -; size: -; length: 13; J: TRBJ2-7; V: TRBV2; CDR3: CASSETSSYEQYF; DNA: TGTGCCAGCAGTGAAACGAGCTCCTACGAGCAGTACTTC
D: -; size: -; length: 14; J: TRBJ2-1; V: TRBV7-2; CDR3: CASSFQAGAGEQFF; DNA: TGTGCCAGCAGCTTTCAAGCCGGGGCCGGTGAGCAGTTCTTC
D: -; size: -; length: 14; J: TRBJ2-5; V: TRBV7-8; CDR3: CASSPWDPPETQYF; DNA: TGTGCCAGCAGCCCCTGGGACCCGCCCGAGACCCAGTACTTC
D: -; size: few; length: 12; J: TRBJ2-7; V: TRBV25-1; CDR3: CASSRASYEQYF; DNA: TGTGCCAGCAGTCGGGCCTCCTACGAGCAGTACTTC
D: -; size: few; length: 16; J: TRBJ1-5; V: TRBV5-1; CDR3: CASSRGPARRNQPQHF; DNA: TGCGCCAGCAGCCGGGGCCCCGCGAGGCGCAATCAGCCCCAGCATTTT
D: -; size: -; length: 15; J: TRBJ2-3; V: TRBV2; CDR3: CASSDLLRFTDTQYF; DNA: TGTGCCAGCAGTGATCTTCTCCGTTTCACAGATACGCAGTATTTT
D: TRBD1; size: -; length: 16; J: TRBJ1-6; V: TRBV6-5; CDR3: CASSYRTGSLTSPLHF; DNA: TGTGCCAGCAGTTACAGGACAGGATCTCTAACTTCACCCCTCCACTTT